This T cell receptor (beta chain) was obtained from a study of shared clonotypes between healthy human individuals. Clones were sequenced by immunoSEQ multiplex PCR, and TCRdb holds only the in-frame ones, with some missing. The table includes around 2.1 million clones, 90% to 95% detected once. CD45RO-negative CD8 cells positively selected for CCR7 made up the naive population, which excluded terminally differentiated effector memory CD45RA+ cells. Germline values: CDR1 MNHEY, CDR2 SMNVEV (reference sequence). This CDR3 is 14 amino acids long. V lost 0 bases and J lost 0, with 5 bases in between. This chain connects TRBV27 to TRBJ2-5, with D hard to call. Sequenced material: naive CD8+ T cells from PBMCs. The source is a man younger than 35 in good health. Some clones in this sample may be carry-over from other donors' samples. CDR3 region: CASSLSPYQETQYF. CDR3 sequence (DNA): TGTGCCAGCAGTTTATCTCCATACCAAGAGACCCAGTACTTC.